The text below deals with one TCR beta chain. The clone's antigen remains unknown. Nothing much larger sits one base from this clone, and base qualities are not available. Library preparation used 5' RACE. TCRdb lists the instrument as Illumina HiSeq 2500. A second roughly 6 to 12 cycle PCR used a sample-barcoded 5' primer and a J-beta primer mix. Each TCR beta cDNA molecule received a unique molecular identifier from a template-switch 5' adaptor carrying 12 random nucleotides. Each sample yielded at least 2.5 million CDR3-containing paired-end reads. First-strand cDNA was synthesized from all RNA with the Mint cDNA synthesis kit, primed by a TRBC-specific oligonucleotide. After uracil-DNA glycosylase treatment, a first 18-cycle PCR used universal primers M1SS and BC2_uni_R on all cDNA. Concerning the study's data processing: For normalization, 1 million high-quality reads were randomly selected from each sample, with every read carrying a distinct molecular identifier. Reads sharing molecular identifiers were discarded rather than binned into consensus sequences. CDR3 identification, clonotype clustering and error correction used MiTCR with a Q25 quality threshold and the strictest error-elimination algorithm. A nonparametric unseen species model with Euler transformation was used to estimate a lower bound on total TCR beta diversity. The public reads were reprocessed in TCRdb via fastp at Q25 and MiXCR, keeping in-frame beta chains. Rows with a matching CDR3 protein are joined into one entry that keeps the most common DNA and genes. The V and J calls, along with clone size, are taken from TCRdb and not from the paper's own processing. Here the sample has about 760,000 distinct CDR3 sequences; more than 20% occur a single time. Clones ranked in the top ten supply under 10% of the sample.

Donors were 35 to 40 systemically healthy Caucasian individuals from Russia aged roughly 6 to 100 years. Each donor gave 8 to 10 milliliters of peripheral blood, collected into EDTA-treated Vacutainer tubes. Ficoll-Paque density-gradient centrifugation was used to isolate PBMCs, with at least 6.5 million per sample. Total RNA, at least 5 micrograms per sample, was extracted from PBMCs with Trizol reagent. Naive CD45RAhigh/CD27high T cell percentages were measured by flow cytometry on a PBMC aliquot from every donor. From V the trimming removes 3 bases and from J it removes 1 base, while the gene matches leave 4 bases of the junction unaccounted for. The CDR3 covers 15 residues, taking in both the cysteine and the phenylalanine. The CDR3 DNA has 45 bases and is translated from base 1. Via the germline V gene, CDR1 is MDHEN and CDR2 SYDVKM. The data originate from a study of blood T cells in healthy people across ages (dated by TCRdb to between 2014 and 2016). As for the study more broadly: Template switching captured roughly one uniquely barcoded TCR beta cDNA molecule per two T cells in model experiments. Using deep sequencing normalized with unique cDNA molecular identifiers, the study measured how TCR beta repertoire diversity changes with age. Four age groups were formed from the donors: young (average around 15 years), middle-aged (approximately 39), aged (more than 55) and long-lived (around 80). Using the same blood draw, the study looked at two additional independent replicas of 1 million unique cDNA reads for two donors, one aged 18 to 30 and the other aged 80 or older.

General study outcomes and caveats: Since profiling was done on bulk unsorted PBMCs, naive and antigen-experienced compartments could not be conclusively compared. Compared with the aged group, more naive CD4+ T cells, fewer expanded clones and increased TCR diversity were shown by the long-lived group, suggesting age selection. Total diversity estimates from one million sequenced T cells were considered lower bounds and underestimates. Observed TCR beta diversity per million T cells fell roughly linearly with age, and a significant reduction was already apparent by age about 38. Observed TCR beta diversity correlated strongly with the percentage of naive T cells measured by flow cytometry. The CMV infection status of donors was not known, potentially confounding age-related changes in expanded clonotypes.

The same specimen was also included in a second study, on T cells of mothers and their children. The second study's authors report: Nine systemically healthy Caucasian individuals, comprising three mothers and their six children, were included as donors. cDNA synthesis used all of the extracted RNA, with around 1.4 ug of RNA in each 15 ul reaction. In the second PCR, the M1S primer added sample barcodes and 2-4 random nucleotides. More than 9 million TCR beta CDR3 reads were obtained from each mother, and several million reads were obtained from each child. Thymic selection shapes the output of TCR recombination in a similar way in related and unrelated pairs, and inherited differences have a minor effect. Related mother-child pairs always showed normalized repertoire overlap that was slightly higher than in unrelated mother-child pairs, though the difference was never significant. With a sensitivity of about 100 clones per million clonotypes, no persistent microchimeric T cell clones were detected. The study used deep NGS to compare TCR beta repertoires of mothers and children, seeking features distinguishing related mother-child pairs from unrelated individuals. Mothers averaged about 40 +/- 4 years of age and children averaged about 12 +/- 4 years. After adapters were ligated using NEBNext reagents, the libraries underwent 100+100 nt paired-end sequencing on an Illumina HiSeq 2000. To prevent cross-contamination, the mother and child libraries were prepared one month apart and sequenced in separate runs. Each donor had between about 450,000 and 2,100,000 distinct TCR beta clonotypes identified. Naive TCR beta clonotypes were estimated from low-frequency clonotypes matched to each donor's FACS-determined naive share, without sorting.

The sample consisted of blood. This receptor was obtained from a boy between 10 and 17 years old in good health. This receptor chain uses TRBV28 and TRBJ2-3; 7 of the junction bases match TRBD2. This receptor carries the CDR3 CASSFGGSGTDTQYF. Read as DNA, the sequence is TGTGCCAGCAGTTTTGGCGGGAGCGGCACAGATACGCAGTATTTT. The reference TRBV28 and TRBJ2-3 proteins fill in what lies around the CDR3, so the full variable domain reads DVKVTQSSRYLVKRTGEKVFLECVQDMDHENMFWYRQDPGLGLRLIYFSYDVKMKEKGDIPEGYSVSREKKERFSLILESASTNQTSMYLCASSFGGSGTDTQYFGPGTRLTVL.